One TCR beta chain is described in this entry. The antigen is undetermined. Sequenced by immunoSEQ multiplex PCR; TCRdb stores in-frame clones only, minus some. Among about 53,000 clones listed, 84% were seen once. Germline values: CDR1 MNHEY, CDR2 SMNVEV (reference sequence). V dropped 8 bases and J dropped 7 bases, with 11 bases sitting between them. The CDR3 runs to 11 residues. Patients with chemo-refractory metastatic non-small-cell lung cancer received focal radiation plus CTLA-4 blockade with ipilimumab. This entry belongs to a study of radiotherapy plus CTLA-4 blockade in lung cancer. Study observations and caveats: Following radiotherapy plus ipilimumab, tumor-derived TCR clones expanded in the blood. Among reported predictors of response, early blood T cell clone dynamics with interferon-beta performed best.

The starting material was peripheral blood, obtained from a patient treated with radiotherapy plus ipilimumab. The J gene is TRBJ1-1, the V gene TRBV27; no clear D. This clonotype was obtained from a human donor with non-small cell lung cancer whose response to radiotherapy plus ipilimumab could not be evaluated. The CDR3 region has the DNA TGTGCCAGCGCTGAGGGTTTTGAAGCTTTCTTT. Amino acids: CASAEGFEAFF.